This T cell receptor beta chain emerged from a study of T cells in Graves' hyperthyroidism and ophthalmopathy. The CDR3 regions of TCR beta were amplified from RNA transcripts. Carried out on the TCR CDR3, a first-round RT-PCR used the HTBI primer set. TCRdb called the multiplex PCR reads again in MiXCR, with one record for every CDR3 protein. The table lists approximately 700,000 distinct CDR3 sequences, about 45% of them singletons, with about 7.2% in the top ten. V lost 0 bases and J 8 bases, leaving 14 bases between the germline ends. CDR3 length: 15 residues. Germline-derived CDR1 and CDR2 are LNHNV and YYDKDF (reference sequence).

The sequenced sample was peripheral blood or thyroid tissue (not recorded which). The TCR was taken from an adult man with Graves' disease, either hyperthyroidism or ophthalmopathy (not recorded which). The chain combines TRBV15 with TRBJ1-5; no definite D call. CDR3 protein: CATSRDPGRTEPQHF. As DNA, the CDR3 is TGTGCCACCAGCAGAGATCCGGGCCGAACGGAGCCCCAGCATTTT.